The present T cell receptor (beta chain) was sequenced within a study of T cells in Graves' hyperthyroidism and ophthalmopathy (dated by TCRdb to between 2019 and 2020). Regarding the study in general: Peripheral blood samples were taken at the time of initial diagnosis, prior to any treatment. To identify distinguishing TCR V-J signatures, a discovery cohort of around 98 patients was used, comprising some 45 with Graves' ophthalmopathy and 57 with stable Graves' hyperthyroidism. Prospective prediction of ophthalmopathy was tested in an independent validation cohort consisting of about 20 hyperthyroidism patients and more than 15 patients who later progressed to ophthalmopathy. For training and testing, the 80 to 100 patients in the discovery cohort were randomly divided in a 7:3 ratio. In more than five Graves' hyperthyroidism patients, the study also compared T-cell repertoires from thyroid tissue with T-cell repertoires from blood. Once sampling was done, hyperthyroidism patients were given methimazole at a starting dose of 30 mg daily, whereas ophthalmopathy patients were given high-dose intravenous methylprednisolone. The paper describes TCR Vbeta CDR3 sequencing of 120 to 150 peripheral blood samples, made up of around 41 ophthalmopathy patients, roughly 80 hyperthyroidism patients and about 17 progressor patients.

The TCR beta CDR3 regions were amplified from the RNA transcripts. A first-round RT-PCR of the TCR CDR3 used the HTBI primer set with the Qiagen OneStep RT-PCR kit. Libraries were constructed in a second round of multiplex PCR, after which size selection and purification were carried out. The libraries were sequenced on an Illumina HiSeq2000 using paired-end 100 bp reads. In the source study's methods: Raw data were processed with SOAPnuke, discarding reads with adapters, uncalled bases, mean Phred below 15, or no exact constant-primer or identifier match. COPE v1.2.5 was used to merge the high-quality paired reads, and each unique nucleotide sequence was defined as a clonotype. Clonotypes were aligned to IMGT TRBV, TRBD and TRBJ reference segments using MiTCR v1.1. The analysis was restricted to V-J combinations with a frequency above 0.0001, which together covered roughly 99% of the repertoires. The TCS score was defined as the ratio of F50 (clonal expansion) to E x V (chaos), calculated using BLOSUM62-based TCRdist between CDR3 peptides within each V-J. Welch's t-statistics and random forest reduced roughly 540 V-J features to 10 to 15, which were used in a naive Bayes classifier (R e1071). In-frame beta chains were kept once TCRdb had trimmed the public reads at Q25 with fastp and called clones with MiXCR. Merged by CDR3 protein, the rows form single entries marked with the most common genes and DNA. What appears here as the V and J calls and clone size reflects TCRdb's work, not the paper's. In all, the sample holds about 400,000 distinct CDR3 sequences, and roughly 13% of those were seen once. The ten largest clones capture around 5.3% of the sample.

As for this clonotype: Its target antigen remains unknown. No base quality values were provided; no much bigger clone lies one nucleotide off.

The germline V and J ends show losses of 2 bases and 8 bases respectively, and no gene match explains 5 bases of the junction. Via the germline V gene, CDR1 is SGHTA and CDR2 FQGTGA. Counted from cysteine to phenylalanine, this CDR3 has 14 amino acids. Kept here is only the CDR3 DNA, which spans 42 bases and is read in frame from base 1. A patient counted as having stable Graves' hyperthyroidism if no progression to ophthalmopathy occurred over 18 months of follow-up. Hyperthyroidism patients were newly diagnosed, had a disease duration of under 2 months, and were aged 18 to 65 years. Any patient with an uncontrolled infection, another autoimmune disease, pregnancy or lactation was excluded. Clinical symptoms, serum thyroxine and TRAb, thyroid ultrasound, and orbital computed tomography formed the basis for the diagnoses. PBMCs were isolated from more than 9 ml of fresh peripheral blood by Ficoll-Paque density gradient centrifugation. Trizol reagent was used to extract total RNA, and RNA quality was then checked on an Agilent 2100 Bioanalyzer.

General study outcomes and caveats: Blood samples also contained most of the expanded thyroid clonotypes (frequency above 0.001), which suggests that blood repertoires may reflect thyroid immune responses. In validation, the model predicted progression to ophthalmopathy a median of about 6.5 months before onset, with approximately 71% sensitivity and almost 75% specificity. A model built on a 13 V-J signature distinguished ophthalmopathy from stable hyperthyroidism, reaching roughly 88% sensitivity and under 84% specificity in cross-validation and 80%/75% in testing. No statistical method was used to set the sample size in advance, and investigators knew the group allocation.

The chain couples TRBV7-3 to TRBJ2-4; TRBD1 fits 8 bases in the junction. Sequenced input: blood. The clonotype was recovered from a woman aged 18-35 years with Graves' hyperthyroidism. The nucleotide sequence reads TGTGCCAGCAGCTTACAGGGGGCAATGGACATTCAGTACTTC. This gives the protein CASSLQGAMDIQYF.